Given below is one TCR beta chain in context. This entry comes from a study of T cell responses to AZD1222 COVID-19 vaccine. The CDR3 loop spans 15 amino acids. Per the germline V gene, CDR1 is SGHTA and CDR2 is FQGNSA. Trimming cost V 1 base and J 4 bases; bases outside gene matches: 2. TCRdb's copy holds only in-frame clones and misses some; the assay was immunoSEQ multiplex PCR. This table has 150,000 or so clones, 93% appearing once. This chain connects TRBV7-2 to TRBJ2-2; 8 bases agree with TRBD1. This receptor was taken from an adult in good health. The sample was peripheral blood, taken on day 0 of MenACWY control vaccination. The CDR3 DNA follows: TGTGCCAGCAGCTTAGGACAGGGGTTCACCGGGGAGCTGTTTTTT. Translating gives CASSLGQGFTGELFF.